Following are 26 T cell receptor beta chains from one sample sequenced in a study of T-cell reconstitution after alpha-beta-depleted transplantation in children. Unique molecular identifiers featured in how the TCRbeta library was prepared. TCRdb recomputed calls from the PCR reads with MiXCR, one row per CDR3 protein. The table shows fewer than 1 million distinct CDR3 sequences, with 16% occurring only once. Here the sequenced sample was PBMCs, mostly from graft donor cells, taken 360 days after TCRalphabeta/CD19-depleted stem cell transplant. These TCRs come from a male patient younger than 18 who had a stem cell transplant for acute lymphoblastic leukemia, so the T cells may come from the graft donor.

The chain uses TRBV7-3 and TRBJ2-1; D is tentatively TRBD1 or TRBD2 (5 bases each). This CDR3 spans 14 amino acids. The V end was cut by 1 base, the J end by 5 bases, with 9 bases between. CDR1 and CDR2 (germline): SGHTA, FQGTGA. The CDR3 region is CASSLRGIDNEQFF. DNA of the CDR3: TGTGCCAGCAGCTTAAGGGGGATCGACAATGAGCAGTTCTTC.

The chain couples TRBV10-2 to TRBJ1-5; no definite D call. Trimming stripped 6 bases from V and 5 bases from J, with 11 bases between. CDR1 and CDR2 (germline): WSHSY, SAAADI. The CDR3 runs to 13 residues. The CDR3 DNA sequence: TGCGCCAGCAGCCGGGGTGTGCATCAGCCCCAGCATTTT. Protein product: CASSRGVHQPQHF.

J is TRBJ2-7 and V is TRBV10-3; TRBD2 aligns across 10 bases. This CDR3 is 13 amino acids long. Germline V gene sequence: CDR1 ENHRY, CDR2 SYGVKD. The trim removed 5 bases at V and 6 bases at J, leaving 4 bases unmatched. The CDR3 is CAISPSGRGEQYF. The CDR3 nucleotides are TGTGCCATCAGTCCTAGCGGGAGAGGCGAGCAGTACTTC.

This clonotype was counted only a few times. The chain joins TRBV12-3 or TRBV12-4 to TRBJ2-7; 7 bases agree with TRBD1. This CDR3 is 14 amino acids long. Germline trimming cut 4 bases from V and 4 bases from J; bases unmatched to any gene: 7. CDR3 amino acids: CASSSRDSQYEQYF. The CDR3 bases are TGTGCCAGCAGTTCCCGGGACAGCCAATACGAGCAGTACTTC.

V usage is TRBV12-3 or TRBV12-4 and J usage is TRBJ2-1; D is perhaps TRBD2 (6 bases). V dropped 1 base and J dropped 8 bases, with 18 bases sitting between them. The CDR3 is 16 residues long. The CDR3 loop reads CASSLVDGRREDEQFF. The CDR3 DNA is TGTGCCAGCAGTTTAGTTGATGGGCGGCGGGAAGATGAGCAGTTCTTC.

This clonotype was counted once. This chain joins TRBV29-1 and TRBJ2-7, with 10 nucleotides matching TRBD2. Germline V gene data show CDR1 as SQVTM and CDR2 as ANQGSEA. The CDR3 has 13 residues. V trimming: 6 bases; J trimming: 2 bases; junction bases outside the gene matches: 4. In DNA, the CDR3 is TGCAGCGTCCTAGCGGGAGTCCCCTACGAGCAGTACTTC. Translation: CSVLAGVPYEQYF.

This clonotype was detected only a few times. V is TRBV10-3 and J is TRBJ1-5, with a tentative D call TRBD1 (6 bases). This CDR3 is 15 amino acids long. Germline values: CDR1 ENHRY, CDR2 SYGVKD. Trimming pared 2 bases from V and 7 bases from J, leaving 15 bases between. CDR3 amino acids: CAISERAGEGQPQHF. CDR3 nucleotide sequence: TGTGCCATCAGTGAGAGGGCAGGGGAAGGGCAGCCCCAGCATTTT.

This clonotype has at least ten counts. The chain uses TRBV4-2 and TRBJ1-4; 8 positions agree with TRBD1. The CDR3 covers 15 residues. The J segment lost 0 bases and the V segment lost 5 bases, leaving 2 bases of the junction unmatched. CDR1 LGHNA and CDR2 YNFKEQ come from the germline V gene. The CDR3 region is CASSATGATNEKLFF. In DNA, the CDR3 is TGTGCCAGCAGCGCGACAGGGGCAACTAATGAAAAACTGTTTTTT.

This clonotype was counted between two and nine times. The J gene is TRBJ1-4, the V gene TRBV15; 7 nucleotides agree with TRBD1. V lost 7 bases and J lost 4; bases outside the gene matches: 3. In germline, CDR1 is LNHNV, CDR2 YYDKDF (reference sequence). This CDR3 spans 13 amino acids. The CDR3 loop is CATNRGYNEKLFF. CDR3 sequence (DNA): TGTGCCACCAACAGGGGCTATAATGAAAAACTGTTTTTT.

The chain combines TRBV12-3 or TRBV12-4 with TRBJ1-1; TRBD1 matches 7 bases. Trimming removed 6 bases from V and 7 bases from J; junction bases left unmatched: 8. This CDR3 spans 13 amino acids. Here the CDR3 DNA reads TGTGCCAGCAGGAGAACAGGGGCCCTTGAAGCTTTCTTT. Protein product: CASRRTGALEAFF.

This clonotype was counted many times. The V and J genes are TRBV5-1 and TRBJ2-1, with D hard to call. The length of the CDR3 is 17 residues. In germline, CDR1 is SGHRS, CDR2 YFSETQ. Trimming removed 2 bases at V and 3 bases at J, with 18 bases between. This CDR3 is CASSFPQGVPNYNEQFF. The CDR3 nucleotides read TGCGCCAGCAGCTTCCCCCAAGGAGTCCCGAACTACAATGAGCAGTTCTTC.

This clonotype was observed a few times. The V call is TRBV24-1, the J call TRBJ1-5; no definite D call. Germline loops: CDR1 KGHDR, CDR2 SFDVKD. This CDR3 is built from 13 residues. Trimming took off 5 bases at V and 6 bases at J, with 10 bases between the two ends. In DNA, the CDR3 is TGTGCCACCAGTGGGAGGCTGGGTCAGCCCCAGCATTTT. As protein: CATSGRLGQPQHF.

Comments on this clonotype: The junction does not match germline at one end; this may be a read error. The chain employs TRBV5-1 and TRBJ2-2; 11 bases align to TRBD2. From germline, CDR1 is SGHRS and CDR2 YFSETQ. This CDR3 spans 15 amino acids. The CDR3 region is CASRPTSGNIGELFF. DNA for the CDR3: TGCGCCAGTAGACCGACTAGCGGGAACATCGGGGAGCTGTTTTTT.

Many counts were recorded for this clonotype. The chain has TRBV18 and TRBJ2-7; D is undetermined. Germline CDR1 reads KGHSH; CDR2 reads LQKENI. V was pared by 3 bases and J by 3 bases, with 9 bases between. This CDR3 has 13 residues. CDR3 loop: CASSPAAIYEQYF. The CDR3 bases are TGTGCCAGCTCACCGGCAGCGATCTACGAGCAGTACTTC. The entire variable domain, with the rest obtained from reference TRBV18 and TRBJ2-7, is as follows: NAGVMQNPRHLVRRRGQEARLRCSPMKGHSHVYWYRQLPEEGLKFMVYLQKENIIDESGMPKERFSAEFPKEGPSILRIQQVVRGDSAAYFCASSPAAIYEQYFGPGTRLTVT.

The CDR3 region has the DNA TGCGCCAGCAGCTTGAAGCTTACGCAGTATTTT. Protein: CASSLKLTQYF. The V gene is TRBV5-1, the J gene TRBJ2-3; no firm D call. CDR1 is SGHRS, CDR2 YFSETQ, per germline. CDR3 length: 11 amino acids. V was trimmed by 1 base and J by 8 bases, leaving 5 bases between them.

At least ten counts were recorded for this clonotype. The V and J genes are TRBV5-1 and TRBJ2-2; D may be TRBD1 or TRBD2 (5 bases each). Germline V gene data show CDR1 as SGHRS and CDR2 as YFSETQ. The CDR3 consists of 14 residues. V gave up 1 base and J gave up 6 bases, with 10 bases separating them. The DNA of the CDR3 is TGCGCCAGCAGCTTGAGAGGGGCGGCCGGGGAGCTGTTTTTT. Amino acids: CASSLRGAAGELFF.

This clonotype has a handful of counts. The chain recombines TRBV20-1 with TRBJ1-6; 7 bases match TRBD1. V lost 8 bases to trimming and J lost 0 bases; unmatched junction nucleotides: 10. Germline V gene data show CDR1 as DFQATT and CDR2 as SNEGSKA (reference sequence). This CDR3 region has 16 residues. The DNA for the CDR3 is TGCAGTCCCTTACCACAGGGGAGCTCCTATAATTCACCCCTCCACTTT. This translates into CSPLPQGSSYNSPLHF.

This clonotype came up a few times. The rearrangement uses TRBV5-1 and TRBJ1-2; a possible D gene is TRBD1 (6 bases). Per germline, CDR1 SGHRS and CDR2 YFSETQ. Trimming took 4 bases from V and 2 from J, leaving 15 bases between them. This CDR3 comprises 15 residues. In DNA form, the CDR3 reads TGCGCCAGCAGCGTAACAGGGAGTGGGAACTATGGCTACACCTTC. This codes for CASSVTGSGNYGYTF.

The chain is built from TRBV11-1 and TRBJ2-2, with 10 bases identical to TRBD2. The germline CDR1 and CDR2 sequences are SGHAT and FQDESV (reference sequence). V was clipped by 5 bases and J by 1 base; unmatched bases: 19. The CDR3 is 21 residues long. CDR3 residues: CASSPVSYGTAGGRNTGELFF. CDR3 DNA: TGTGCCAGCAGCCCAGTCAGCTATGGTACAGCGGGAGGGCGGAACACCGGGGAGCTGTTTTTT.

The J gene is TRBJ1-3, the V gene TRBV29-1; D call uncertain. The CDR3 contains 11 residues. The germline V and J ends were trimmed by 6 bases and 4 bases, with 7 bases remaining between them. The germline V gene has CDR1 SQVTM and CDR2 ANQGSEA. CDR3 nucleotide sequence: TGCAGCGTGGATAAAGGAAACACCATATATTTT. Translation: CSVDKGNTIYF. The whole variable domain, remainder taken from reference TRBV29-1 and TRBJ1-3, is SAVISQKPSRDICQRGTSLTIQCQVDSQVTMMFWYRQQPGQSLTLIATANQGSEATYESGFVIDKFPISRPNLTFSTLTVSNMSPEDSSIYLCSVDKGNTIYFGEGSWLTVV.

The chain has TRBV20-1 and TRBJ2-1, with TRBD2 identical over 13 bases. The CDR3 length is 17 residues. Germline V gives CDR1 DFQATT, CDR2 SNEGSKA (reference sequence). V lost 5 bases and J lost 4; bases outside the gene matches: 11. The CDR3, as DNA: TGCAGTGCTCTGGGGGGACTAGCGGGACCCTTATACAATGAGCAGTTCTTC. This sequence encodes CSALGGLAGPLYNEQFF.

This chain uses TRBV19 with TRBJ2-7; D remains unclear. The CDR3 has 15 residues. In germline, CDR1 is LNHDA, CDR2 SQIVND (reference sequence). V lost 3 bases to trimming and J lost 3 bases, with 15 bases between them. This chain's CDR3 is CASSMDGRPGYEQYF. The CDR3 nucleotides read TGTGCCAGTAGTATGGATGGCAGACCCGGCTACGAGCAGTACTTC.

The rearrangement joins TRBV6-1 to TRBJ2-7; 7 nucleotides match TRBD1. V shed 6 bases and J 5 bases; nucleotides not matched to a gene: 7. CDR1 and CDR2 from the germline V gene are MNHNS and SASEGT. CDR3 length equals 13 residues. This chain's CDR3 is CASRLGTEDEQYF. The CDR3 DNA is TGTGCCAGCAGGCTAGGGACAGAGGACGAGCAGTACTTC.

This clonotype was observed a handful of times. The chain is built from TRBV10-1 and TRBJ2-3, with D unclear. The germline gives CDR1 WNHNN, CDR2 SYGVQD (reference sequence). The V end was cut by 2 bases, the J end by 1 base, with 10 bases between. The CDR3 extends over 15 amino acids. The CDR3 sequence: CASSEGEMGTDTQYF. The CDR3 DNA follows: TGCGCCAGCAGTGAGGGGGAAATGGGCACAGATACGCAGTATTTT.

V is TRBV11-2 and J is TRBJ2-6; the D is unclear. Germline assignment: CDR1 SGHAT and CDR2 FQNNGV. The CDR3 contains 16 residues. The V and J ends lost 0 bases and 2 bases respectively, with 8 bases between them. CDR3 region: CASSLDPNAGANVLTF. For the CDR3, the DNA is TGTGCCAGCAGCTTAGATCCTAATGCTGGGGCCAACGTCCTGACTTTC.

This chain links TRBV6-2 or TRBV6-3 with TRBJ2-2; D not resolved. Germline V gene data show CDR1 as MNHEY and CDR2 as SVGEGT. Deletions cut 0 bases from V and 5 bases from J, with 7 bases between. This CDR3 spans 14 amino acids. The CDR3 nucleotides are TGTGCCAGCAGTTACTCCTGGGGAACCGGGGAGCTGTTTTTT. It codes for CASSYSWGTGELFF.